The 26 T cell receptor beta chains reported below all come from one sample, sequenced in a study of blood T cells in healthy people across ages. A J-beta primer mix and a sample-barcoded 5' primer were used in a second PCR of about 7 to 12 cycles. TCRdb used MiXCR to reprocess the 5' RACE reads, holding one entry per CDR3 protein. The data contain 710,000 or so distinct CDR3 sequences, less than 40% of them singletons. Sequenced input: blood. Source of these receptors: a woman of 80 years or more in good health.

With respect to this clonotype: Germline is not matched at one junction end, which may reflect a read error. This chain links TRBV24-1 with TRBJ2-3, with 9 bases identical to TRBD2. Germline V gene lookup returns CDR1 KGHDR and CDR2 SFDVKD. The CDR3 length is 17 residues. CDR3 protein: CATGDFVSGGGTDTQYF. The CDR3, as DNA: TGTGCCACCGGTGATTTCGTTAGCGGGGGTGGCACAGATACGCAGTATTTT.

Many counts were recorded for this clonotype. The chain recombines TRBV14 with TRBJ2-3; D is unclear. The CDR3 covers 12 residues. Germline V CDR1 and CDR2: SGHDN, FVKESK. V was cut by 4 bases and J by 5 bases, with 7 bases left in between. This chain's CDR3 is CASSPSIDTQYF. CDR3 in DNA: TGTGCCAGCAGCCCCTCGATAGATACGCAGTATTTT.

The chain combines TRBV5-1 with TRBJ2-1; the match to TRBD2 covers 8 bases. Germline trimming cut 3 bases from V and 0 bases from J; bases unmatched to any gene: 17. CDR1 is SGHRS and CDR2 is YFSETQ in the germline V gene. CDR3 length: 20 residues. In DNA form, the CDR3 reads TGCGCCAGCAGCTCCTGGTCGGGACTAGTACAAAGGAGCTCCTACAATGAGCAGTTCTTC. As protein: CASSSWSGLVQRSSYNEQFF.

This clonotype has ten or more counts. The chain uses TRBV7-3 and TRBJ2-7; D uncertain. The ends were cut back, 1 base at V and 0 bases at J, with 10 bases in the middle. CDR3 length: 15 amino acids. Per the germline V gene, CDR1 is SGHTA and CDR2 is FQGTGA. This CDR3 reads CASSLMNRGSYEQYF. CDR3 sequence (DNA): TGTGCCAGCAGCTTAATGAACAGAGGCTCCTACGAGCAGTACTTC.

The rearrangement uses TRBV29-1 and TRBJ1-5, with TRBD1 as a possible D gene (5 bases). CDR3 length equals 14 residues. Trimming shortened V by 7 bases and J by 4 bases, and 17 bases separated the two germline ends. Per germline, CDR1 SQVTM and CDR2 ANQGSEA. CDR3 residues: CSAWGKGQNQPQHF. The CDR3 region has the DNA TGCAGCGCGTGGGGTAAGGGGCAGAATCAGCCCCAGCATTTT.

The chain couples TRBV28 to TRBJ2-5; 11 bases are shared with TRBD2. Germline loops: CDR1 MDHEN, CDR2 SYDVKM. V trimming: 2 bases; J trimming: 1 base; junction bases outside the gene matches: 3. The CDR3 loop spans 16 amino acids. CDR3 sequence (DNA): TGTGCCAGCAGTTTACGGACTAGCGGGCCCCAAGAGACCCAGTACTTC. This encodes CASSLRTSGPQETQYF.

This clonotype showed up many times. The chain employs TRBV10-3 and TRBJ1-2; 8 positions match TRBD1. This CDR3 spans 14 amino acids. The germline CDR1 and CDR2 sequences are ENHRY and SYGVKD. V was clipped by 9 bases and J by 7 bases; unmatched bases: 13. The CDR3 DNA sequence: TGTGCCATACTCCCTTCCGGGACAGGCAGTGGCTACACCTTC. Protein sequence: CAILPSGTGSGYTF.

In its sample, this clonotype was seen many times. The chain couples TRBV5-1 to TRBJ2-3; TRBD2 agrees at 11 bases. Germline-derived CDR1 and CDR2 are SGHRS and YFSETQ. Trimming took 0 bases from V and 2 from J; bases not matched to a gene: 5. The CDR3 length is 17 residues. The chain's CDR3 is CASSLASGGRNTDTQYF. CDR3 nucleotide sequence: TGCGCCAGCAGCTTGGCTAGCGGGGGGCGGAACACAGATACGCAGTATTTT.

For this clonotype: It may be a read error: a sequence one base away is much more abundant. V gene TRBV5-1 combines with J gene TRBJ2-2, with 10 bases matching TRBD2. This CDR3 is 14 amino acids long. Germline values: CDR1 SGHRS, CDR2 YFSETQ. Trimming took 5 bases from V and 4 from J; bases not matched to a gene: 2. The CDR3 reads CASRWTSGTGELFF. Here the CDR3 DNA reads TGCGCCAGCAGGTGGACTAGCGGCACCGGGGAGCTGTTTTTT.

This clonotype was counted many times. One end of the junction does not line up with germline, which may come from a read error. The CDR3 here is CASSGDRSNYNEQFF. The CDR3 region has the DNA TGTGCTAGCAGCGGGGACAGGAGTAACTACAATGAGCAGTTCTTC. The chain carries TRBV7-7 and TRBJ2-1, with D perhaps matching TRBD1 (8 bases). The CDR3 covers 15 residues. Per germline, CDR1 SSHAT and CDR2 FNYEAQ (reference sequence).

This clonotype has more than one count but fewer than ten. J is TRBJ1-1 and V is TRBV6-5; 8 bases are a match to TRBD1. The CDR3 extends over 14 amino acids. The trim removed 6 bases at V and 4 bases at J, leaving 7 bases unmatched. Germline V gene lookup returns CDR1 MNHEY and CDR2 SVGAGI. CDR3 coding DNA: TGTGCCAGCAGCCCGGAGGACAGGGTCACTGAAGCTTTCTTT. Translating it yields CASSPEDRVTEAFF.

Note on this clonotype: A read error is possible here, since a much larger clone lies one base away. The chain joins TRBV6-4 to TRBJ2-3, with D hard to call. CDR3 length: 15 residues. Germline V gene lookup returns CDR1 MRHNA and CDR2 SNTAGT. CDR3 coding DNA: TGTGTCAGCAGTGGAGAGGCGACTAGCACAGATACGCAGTATTTT. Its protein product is CVSSGEATSTDTQYF.

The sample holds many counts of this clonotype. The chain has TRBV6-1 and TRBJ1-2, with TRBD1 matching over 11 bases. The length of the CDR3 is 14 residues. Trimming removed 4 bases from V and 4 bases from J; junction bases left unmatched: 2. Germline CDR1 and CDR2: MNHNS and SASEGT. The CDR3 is CASSGGQGGYGYTF. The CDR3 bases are TGTGCCAGCAGTGGGGGACAGGGGGGCTATGGCTACACCTTC.

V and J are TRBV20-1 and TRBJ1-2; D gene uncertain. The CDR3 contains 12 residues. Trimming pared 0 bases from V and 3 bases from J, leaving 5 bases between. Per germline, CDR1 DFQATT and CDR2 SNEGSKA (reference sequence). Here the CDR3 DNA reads TGCAGTGCTAGAGACCAACACTATGGCTACACCTTC. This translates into CSARDQHYGYTF.

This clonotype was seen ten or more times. The CDR3 sequence: CASNPEVGNTEAFF. DNA for the CDR3: TGTGCCAGCAACCCCGAGGTCGGCAACACTGAAGCTTTCTTT. This chain joins TRBV7-2 and TRBJ1-1; no clear D. The germline gives CDR1 SGHTA, CDR2 FQGNSA. V lost 7 bases, J lost 2 bases, and 14 bases lay in between. The CDR3 is 14 residues long.

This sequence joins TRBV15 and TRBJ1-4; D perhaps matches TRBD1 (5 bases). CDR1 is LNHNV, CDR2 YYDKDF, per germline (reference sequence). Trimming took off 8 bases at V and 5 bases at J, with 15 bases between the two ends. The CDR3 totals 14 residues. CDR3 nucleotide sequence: TGTGCCACCTCTCCGACAGAAGCCAATGAAAAACTGTTTTTT. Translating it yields CATSPTEANEKLFF.

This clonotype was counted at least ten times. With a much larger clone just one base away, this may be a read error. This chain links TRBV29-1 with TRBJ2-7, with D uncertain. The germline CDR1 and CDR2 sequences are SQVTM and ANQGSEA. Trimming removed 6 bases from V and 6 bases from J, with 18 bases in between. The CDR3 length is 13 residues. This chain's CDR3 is CSVRQHGWGEQYF. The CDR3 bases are TGCAGCGTGAGGCAGCATGGATGGGGCGAGCAGTACTTC.

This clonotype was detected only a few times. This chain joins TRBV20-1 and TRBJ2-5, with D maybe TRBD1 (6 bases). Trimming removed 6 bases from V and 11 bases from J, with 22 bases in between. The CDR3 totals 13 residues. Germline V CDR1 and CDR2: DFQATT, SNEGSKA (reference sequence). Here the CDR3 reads CSANIGQYNEQYF. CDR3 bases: TGCAGTGCCAACATCGGACAGTACAATGAGCAGTACTTC.

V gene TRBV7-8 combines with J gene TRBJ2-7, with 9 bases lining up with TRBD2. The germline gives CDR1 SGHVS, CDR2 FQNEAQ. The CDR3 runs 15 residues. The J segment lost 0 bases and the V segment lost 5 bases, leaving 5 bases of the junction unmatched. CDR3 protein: CASSRLAGSSYEQYF. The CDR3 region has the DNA TGTGCCAGCAGCCGTCTAGCGGGATCCTCCTACGAGCAGTACTTC.

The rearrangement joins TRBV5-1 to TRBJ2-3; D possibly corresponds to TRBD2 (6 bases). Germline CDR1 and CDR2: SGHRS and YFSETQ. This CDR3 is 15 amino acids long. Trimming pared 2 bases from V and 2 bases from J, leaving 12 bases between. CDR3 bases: TGCGCCAGCAGCTTTGGGGAGGCACACACAGATACGCAGTATTTT. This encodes CASSFGEAHTDTQYF.

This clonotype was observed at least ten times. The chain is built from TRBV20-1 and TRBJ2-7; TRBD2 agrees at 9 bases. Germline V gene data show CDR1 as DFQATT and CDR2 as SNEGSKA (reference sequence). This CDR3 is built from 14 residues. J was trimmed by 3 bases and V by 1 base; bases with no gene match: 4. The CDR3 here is CSARGSGGNYEQYF. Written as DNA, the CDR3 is TGCAGTGCTAGAGGGAGCGGGGGGAACTACGAGCAGTACTTC.

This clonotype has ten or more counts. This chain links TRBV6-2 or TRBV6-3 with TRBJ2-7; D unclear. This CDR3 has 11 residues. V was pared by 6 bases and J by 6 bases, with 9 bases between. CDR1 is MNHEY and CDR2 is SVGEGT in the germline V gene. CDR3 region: CASRDPREQYF. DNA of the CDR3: TGTGCCAGCAGAGACCCCCGCGAGCAGTACTTC.

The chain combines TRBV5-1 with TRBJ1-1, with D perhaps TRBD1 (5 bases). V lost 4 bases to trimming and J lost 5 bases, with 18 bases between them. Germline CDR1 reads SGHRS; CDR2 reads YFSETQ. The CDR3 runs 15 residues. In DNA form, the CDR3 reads TGCGCCAGCAGCCCGTGGGGGAGGCTCGAAACTGAAGCTTTCTTT. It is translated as CASSPWGRLETEAFF.

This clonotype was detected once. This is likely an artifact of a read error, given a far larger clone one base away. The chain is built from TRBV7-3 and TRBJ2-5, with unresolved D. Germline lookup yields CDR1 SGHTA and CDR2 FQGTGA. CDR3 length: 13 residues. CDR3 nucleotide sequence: TGTGCCAGCAGCTTACGACGCGGAGAGACCCGGTACTTC. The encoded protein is CASSLRRGETRYF.

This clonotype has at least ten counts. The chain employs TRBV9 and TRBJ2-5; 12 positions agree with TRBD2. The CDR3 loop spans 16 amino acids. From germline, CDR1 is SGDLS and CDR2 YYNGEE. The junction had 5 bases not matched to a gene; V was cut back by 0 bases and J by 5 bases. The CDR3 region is CASSVAGLAGTETQYF. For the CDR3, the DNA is TGTGCCAGCAGCGTAGCCGGACTAGCGGGGACGGAGACCCAGTACTTC.

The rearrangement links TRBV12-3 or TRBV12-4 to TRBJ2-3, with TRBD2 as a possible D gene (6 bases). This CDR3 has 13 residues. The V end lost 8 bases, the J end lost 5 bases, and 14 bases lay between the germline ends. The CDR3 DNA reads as TGTGCCAGCGCCAACTTCGGGGGAGATACGCAGTATTTT. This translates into CASANFGGDTQYF.